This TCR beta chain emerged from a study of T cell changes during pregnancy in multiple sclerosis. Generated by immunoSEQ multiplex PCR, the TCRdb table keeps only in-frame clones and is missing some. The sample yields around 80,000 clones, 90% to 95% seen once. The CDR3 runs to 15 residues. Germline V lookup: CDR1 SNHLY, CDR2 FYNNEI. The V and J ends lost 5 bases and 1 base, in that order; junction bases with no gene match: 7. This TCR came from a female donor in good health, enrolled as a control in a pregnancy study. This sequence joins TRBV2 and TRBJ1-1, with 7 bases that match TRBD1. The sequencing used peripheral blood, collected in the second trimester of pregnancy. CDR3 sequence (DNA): TGTGCCAGCAGTCAACAGGGGCAATGGAACACTGAAGCTTTCTTT. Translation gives CASSQQGQWNTEAFF.